These 21 T cell receptor beta chains were sequenced from one sample in a study of blood T cells in healthy people across ages. The use of a sample-barcoded 5' primer and a J-beta primer mix characterized a second PCR of roughly 7 to 11 cycles. MiXCR was run by TCRdb on the 5' RACE reads, yielding one entry per CDR3 protein. This table has about 620,000 distinct CDR3 sequences, around 50% appearing once. Sequencing was carried out using blood. These receptors were taken from a woman older than 75 in good health.

The table lists this clonotype with many counts. This chain joins TRBV9 and TRBJ1-5, with D uncertain. This CDR3 comprises 13 residues. V gave up 0 bases and J gave up 5 bases, with 6 bases separating them. Per the germline V gene, CDR1 is SGDLS and CDR2 is YYNGEE. The CDR3 coding sequence is TGTGCCAGCAGCGTAGACAGTTATCAGCCCCAGCATTTT. Translating it yields CASSVDSYQPQHF.

This clonotype has only a few counts. The CDR3 reads CASSYSIGSEQYF. The CDR3 region has the DNA TGTGCCAGCAGTTACTCTATAGGAAGCGAGCAGTACTTC. This chain joins TRBV6-5 and TRBJ2-7; D is undetermined. Germline lookup yields CDR1 MNHEY and CDR2 SVGAGI. The V end lost 0 bases, the J end lost 6 bases, and 9 bases lay between the germline ends. The CDR3 is made up of 13 amino acids.

This clonotype was recorded many times. The chain uses TRBV6-6 and TRBJ2-1; D may be TRBD2 (6 bases). The length of the CDR3 is 13 residues. Germline V lookup: CDR1 MNHNY, CDR2 SVGAGI (reference sequence). V lost 8 bases, J lost 4 bases, and 12 bases lay in between. CDR3 region: CASSTRDYNEQFF. CDR3 coding DNA: TGTGCCAGCTCTACGCGGGATTACAATGAGCAGTTCTTC.

The chain joins TRBV9 to TRBJ2-2; 14 bases align to TRBD2. V dropped 3 bases and J dropped 5; count of bases not matched to a gene: 6. CDR1 and CDR2 (germline): SGDLS, YYNGEE. The CDR3 spans 17 residues. In DNA, the CDR3 is TGTGCCAGCAGCGGACGACTAGCGGGAGGGCGGACCGGGGAGCTGTTTTTT. This sequence encodes CASSGRLAGGRTGELFF.

Regarding this clonotype: A much larger clone is a single base away; this may be a read error. V gene TRBV9 combines with J gene TRBJ2-1; D is uncertain. The V end lost 3 bases, the J end lost 3 bases, and 16 bases lay between the germline ends. Germline V gene data show CDR1 as SGDLS and CDR2 as YYNGEE. CDR3 length: 16 amino acids. The CDR3 is CASSAAGMTDYNEQFF. In nucleotides, the CDR3 is TGTGCCAGCAGCGCAGCTGGGATGACGGACTACAATGAGCAGTTCTTC.

V gene TRBV7-9 combines with J gene TRBJ2-3; TRBD2 aligns across 11 bases. V shed 5 bases, J shed 2 bases, and the junction held 6 bases outside the gene matches. CDR1 SEHNR and CDR2 FQNEAQ come from the germline V gene (reference sequence). The CDR3 consists of 16 residues. CDR3 amino acids: CASSVSGGDDTDTQYF. Written as DNA, the CDR3 is TGTGCCAGCAGCGTTAGCGGGGGGGATGACACAGATACGCAGTATTTT.

The J gene is TRBJ2-1, the V gene TRBV29-1, with 7 bases aligning to TRBD2. Losses at the gene ends were 4 bases for V and 13 bases for J; bases not matched to a gene: 28. Per the germline V gene, CDR1 is SQVTM and CDR2 is ANQGSEA. The CDR3 consists of 18 residues. For the CDR3, the DNA is TGCAGCGTTGGGGGGTATGGGGAAGCGGGGATAAACCAAGAGACCCAGTTCTTC. Amino acids: CSVGGYGEAGINQETQFF.

This chain links TRBV28 with TRBJ1-4; 7 bases are shared with TRBD1. The junction had 15 bases not matched to a gene; V was cut back by 7 bases and J by 10 bases. This CDR3 is built from 15 residues. Germline V CDR1 and CDR2: MDHEN, SYDVKM. CDR3 sequence: CASIEPGGTFGKLFF. In DNA, the CDR3 is TGTGCCAGCATTGAACCAGGGGGGACCTTCGGAAAACTGTTTTTT.

This chain uses TRBV9 with TRBJ2-7; D unclear. The CDR3 runs to 14 residues. The ends were cut back, 3 bases at V and 2 bases at J, with 12 bases in the middle. In germline, CDR1 is SGDLS, CDR2 YYNGEE. The CDR3 is CASSAGDAAYEQYF. The CDR3 region has the DNA TGTGCCAGCAGCGCAGGTGATGCCGCCTACGAGCAGTACTTC.

This clonotype was counted only a few times. The J gene is TRBJ2-1, the V gene TRBV12-3 or TRBV12-4; perhaps D is TRBD1 or TRBD2 (5 bases each). The CDR3 has 10 amino acids. The V and J ends lost 6 bases and 8 bases respectively, with 5 bases between them. CDR3 sequence reads: CASRGHEQFF. CDR3 DNA: TGTGCCAGCAGGGGACATGAGCAGTTCTTC.

This clonotype has a handful of counts. The chain recombines TRBV20-1 with TRBJ2-1; no clear D. Deletions cut 5 bases from V and 5 bases from J, with 19 bases between. The CDR3 has 15 residues. Germline-derived CDR1 and CDR2 are DFQATT and SNEGSKA (reference sequence). Written as DNA, the CDR3 is TGCAGTGCTCGTACCAACGACCGAAATCACAATGAGCAGTTCTTC. The encoded protein is CSARTNDRNHNEQFF.

V gene TRBV5-1 combines with J gene TRBJ2-5; 8 bases line up with TRBD1. The better agreement between TRBJ2-7 and the DNA end casts doubt on the J call. The CDR3 spans 14 residues. Looked up from germline, CDR1 is SGHRS and CDR2 is YFSETQ. The CDR3: CASNHDRGDYEQYF. CDR3 DNA: TGCGCCAGCAATCACGACAGGGGAGACTACGAGCAGTACTTC.

At least ten counts were recorded for this clonotype. The chain carries TRBV29-1 and TRBJ2-7; perhaps TRBD1 as D (6 bases). The CDR3 sequence is 13 residues long. Trimming took off 6 bases at V and 6 bases at J, with 18 bases between the two ends. The germline CDR1 and CDR2 sequences are SQVTM and ANQGSEA. CDR3 loop: CSVRTAGTPEQYF. In nucleotides, the CDR3 is TGCAGCGTCAGGACAGCTGGTACCCCCGAGCAGTACTTC.

The chain has TRBV10-3 and TRBJ2-1; 10 bases map to TRBD2. Trimming at V came to 0 bases and at J to 5 bases, leaving 7 bases not matched to a gene. Per the germline V gene, CDR1 is ENHRY and CDR2 is SYGVKD. The CDR3 covers 17 residues. Here the CDR3 reads CAISESASGGADNEQFF. CDR3 sequence (DNA): TGTGCCATCAGTGAGTCTGCGAGCGGGGGGGCCGACAATGAGCAGTTCTTC.

The chain combines TRBV7-2 with TRBJ2-7; 14 bases align to TRBD2. Looked up from germline, CDR1 is SGHTA and CDR2 is FQGNSA. The CDR3 extends over 16 amino acids. Germline trimming cut 5 bases from V and 4 bases from J; bases unmatched to any gene: 7. The CDR3 reads CASSHPRTSGRYEQYF. The CDR3 region has the DNA TGTGCCAGCAGCCACCCCAGGACTAGCGGGAGGTACGAGCAGTACTTC. Supplemented by reference TRBV7-2 and TRBJ2-7, the full variable domain reads GAGVSQSPSNKVTEKGKDVELRCDPISGHTALYWYRQSLGQGLEFLIYFQGNSAPDKSGLPSDRFSAERTGGSVSTLTIQRTQQEDSAVYLCASSHPRTSGRYEQYFGPGTRLTVT.

Remarks on this clonotype: The junction does not match germline at one end; this may be a read error. The chain joins TRBV18 to TRBJ2-7, with TRBD1 as a possible D gene (5 bases). Germline V gives CDR1 KGHSH, CDR2 LQKENI. This CDR3 is built from 13 residues. CDR3 residues: CASSPGRVNERYF. Here the CDR3 DNA reads TGTGCCAGCTCACCGGGCAGGGTGAACGAGCGGTACTTC.

This clonotype occurred many times. The rearrangement links TRBV5-1 to TRBJ1-4; 8 bases fit TRBD1. CDR1 SGHRS and CDR2 YFSETQ come from the germline V gene. V shed 1 base, J shed 7 bases, and the junction held 9 bases outside the gene matches. The CDR3 has 16 residues. The chain's CDR3 is CASSLNPDRVGEKLFF. The CDR3 DNA reads TGCGCCAGCAGCTTGAACCCGGACAGGGTTGGTGAAAAACTGTTTTTT. The full variable domain, completed using reference TRBV5-1 and TRBJ1-4, is KAGVTQTPRYLIKTRGQQVTLSCSPISGHRSVSWYQQTPGQGLQFLFEYFSETQRNKGNFPGRFSGRQFSNSRSEMNVSTLELGDSALYLCASSLNPDRVGEKLFFGSGTQLSVL.

The rearrangement uses TRBV5-1 and TRBJ2-5; D perhaps matches TRBD1 (6 bases). In germline, CDR1 is SGHRS, CDR2 YFSETQ. The CDR3 extends over 17 amino acids. Trimming removed 0 bases from V and 0 bases from J, with 15 bases in between. CDR3 region: CASSLAWDTLNQETQYF. The CDR3 DNA is TGCGCCAGCAGCTTGGCTTGGGACACCCTCAACCAAGAGACCCAGTACTTC.

This clonotype was recorded many times. The chain recombines TRBV7-9 with TRBJ2-5; the D is unclear. This CDR3 is built from 12 residues. Trimming removed 1 base at V and 7 bases at J, with 7 bases between. Germline lookup yields CDR1 SEHNR and CDR2 FQNEAQ (reference sequence). The CDR3 sequence: CASSLGVSTQYF. In nucleotides, the CDR3 is TGTGCCAGCAGCTTAGGGGTCTCGACCCAGTACTTC.

In regard to this clonotype: The junction and the germline gene differ at one end; a read error may be behind it. V gene TRBV4-3 combines with J gene TRBJ1-2; perhaps TRBD1 as D (5 bases). In germline, CDR1 is LGHNA, CDR2 YSLEER. This CDR3 comprises 16 residues. The CDR3 DNA reads as TGCGCCGGCAGCCAAGATTGGGGACCCTCCGGGCGGGGCTACACCTTC. Translating it yields CAGSQDWGPSGRGYTF.

This clonotype was observed a few times. The chain employs TRBV29-1 and TRBJ1-2, with D maybe TRBD1 (5 bases). The CDR3 totals 11 residues. Trimming took 2 bases from V and 8 from J, leaving 9 bases between them. Germline CDR1 reads SQVTM; CDR2 reads ANQGSEA. This chain's CDR3 is CSVEQGRGYTF. Written as DNA, the CDR3 is TGCAGCGTTGAACAGGGCCGGGGCTACACCTTC.